The 29 T cell receptor beta chains below were found in one sample sequenced in a study of shared clonotypes between healthy human individuals. Some clones are missing from TCRdb's copy, which holds only in-frame ones; the method was immunoSEQ multiplex PCR. The sample carries millions of clones, around 95% recorded once. Sequencing used naive CD4+ T cells sorted from blood. Stated subset: CD45RA+ positively selected. These receptors all stem from a man aged 18 to 29 in good health.

This sequence joins TRBV27 and TRBJ1-2; D unclear. This CDR3 has 14 residues. Germline assignment: CDR1 MNHEY and CDR2 SMNVEV (reference sequence). Trimming shortened V by 2 bases and J by 4 bases, and 11 bases separated the two germline ends. CDR3 DNA sequence: TGTGCCAGCAGTTTAAATGGGGAATCCTATGGCTACACCTTC. Its protein is CASSLNGESYGYTF.

The chain is built from TRBV10-3 and TRBJ2-7, with D tentatively TRBD1 (7 bases). The CDR3 spans 12 residues. The germline V gene encodes CDR1 ENHRY and CDR2 SYGVKD. V dropped 6 bases and J dropped 4 bases, with 10 bases sitting between them. CDR3 sequence (DNA): TGTGCCATCAGGGCAGGGGGGTACGAGCAGTACTTC. Protein sequence: CAIRAGGYEQYF.

The rearrangement links TRBV10-3 to TRBJ1-2; the D gene is possibly TRBD1 (6 bases). The ends were cut back, 3 bases at V and 6 bases at J, with 8 bases in the middle. This CDR3 contains 12 residues. Per germline, CDR1 ENHRY and CDR2 SYGVKD. Here the CDR3 DNA reads TGTGCCATCAGTGATACAGGGAATGGCTACACCTTC. Amino acid sequence: CAISDTGNGYTF.

This clone was found once. The rearrangement links TRBV6-6 to TRBJ2-5; perhaps D is TRBD1 or TRBD2 (5 bases each). The CDR3 is 14 amino acids. V was pared by 2 bases and J by 5 bases, with 12 bases between. The germline V gene encodes CDR1 MNHNY and CDR2 SVGAGI (reference sequence). In DNA form, the CDR3 reads TGTGCCAGCAGTTACCCCAGCGAGGGGGAGACCCAGTACTTC. Translation: CASSYPSEGETQYF.

The V gene is TRBV6-4, the J gene TRBJ2-3, with D unresolved. V lost 2 bases to trimming and J lost 6 bases, with 12 bases between them. Germline V gene data show CDR1 as MRHNA and CDR2 as SNTAGT. The CDR3 loop spans 14 amino acids. The CDR3 loop is CASSDGVPSDTQYF. The CDR3 DNA reads as TGTGCCAGCAGTGACGGGGTCCCCTCGGATACGCAGTATTTT.

This chain joins TRBV27 and TRBJ1-1; 10 positions match TRBD1. Looked up from germline, CDR1 is MNHEY and CDR2 is SMNVEV (reference sequence). J lost 2 bases, V lost 5 bases, and 8 bases had no gene match. The CDR3 runs 16 residues. CDR3 nucleotides: TGTGCCAGCAGTCCCCCCGGGACAGGGGTTAACACTGAAGCTTTCTTT. Encoded protein: CASSPPGTGVNTEAFF.

The chain recombines TRBV29-1 with TRBJ1-1; D is ambiguous. CDR1 and CDR2 from the germline V gene are SQVTM and ANQGSEA. The CDR3 has 12 residues. Trimming took 4 bases from V and 5 from J, leaving 11 bases between them. CDR3 amino acids: CSVVDYRTEAFF. In DNA form, the CDR3 reads TGCAGCGTTGTGGATTACCGGACTGAAGCTTTCTTT.

The V gene is TRBV25-1, the J gene TRBJ2-5; TRBD1 is a possible D gene (5 bases). CDR3 size: 13 residues. Between the trimmed V and J ends, which lost 4 bases and 5 bases, there was a span of 11 bases. Germline V gene data show CDR1 as MGHDK and CDR2 as SYGVNS. In nucleotides, the CDR3 is TGTGCCAGCAGTGGGCCAGGGCAGGAGACCCAGTACTTC. This gives the protein CASSGPGQETQYF.

This rearrangement joins TRBV19 to TRBJ2-7; 10 bases match TRBD1. Trimming at V came to 4 bases and at J to 3 bases, leaving 3 bases not matched to a gene. The CDR3 has 14 residues. Germline V CDR1 and CDR2: LNHDA, SQIVND (reference sequence). The CDR3 loop reads CASSKTGGGYEQYF. CDR3 bases: TGTGCCAGTAGTAAGACAGGGGGCGGCTACGAGCAGTACTTC. Based on the CDR3 plus reference TRBV19 and TRBJ2-7, the full variable domain is DGGITQSPKYLFRKEGQNVTLSCEQNLNHDAMYWYRQDPGQGLRLIYYSQIVNDFQKGDIAEGYSVSREKKESFPLTVTSAQKNPTAFYLCASSKTGGGYEQYFGPGTRLTVT.

The chain is built from TRBV7-9 and TRBJ2-2; TRBD2 is a possible D gene (5 bases). CDR1 and CDR2 from the germline V gene are SEHNR and FQNEAQ (reference sequence). The CDR3 totals 15 residues. Deletions cut 3 bases from V and 3 bases from J, with 11 bases between. Written as DNA, the CDR3 is TGTGCCAGCAGCTTGGCTAGCCCTCACACCGGGGAGCTGTTTTTT. Its protein product is CASSLASPHTGELFF.

The chain uses TRBV6-6 and TRBJ1-1; D is perhaps TRBD1 (5 bases). This CDR3 region has 12 residues. V lost 10 bases and J lost 6, with 15 bases in between. Per germline, CDR1 MNHNY and CDR2 SVGAGI (reference sequence). In nucleotides, the CDR3 is TGTGCCACAGGCCCGGGGGGTGCTGAAGCTTTCTTT. Protein product: CATGPGGAEAFF.

This clone occurred a few times. This chain uses TRBV5-6 with TRBJ2-1, with TRBD1 matching over 9 bases. The CDR3 totals 16 residues. From germline, CDR1 is SGHDT and CDR2 YYEEEE. V trimming: 4 bases; J trimming: 5 bases; junction bases outside the gene matches: 10. The CDR3 DNA reads as TGTGCCAGCAGCGGTTGGTGGTGGGACAGGGACAATGAGCAGTTCTTC. This codes for CASSGWWWDRDNEQFF.

This rearrangement joins TRBV10-3 to TRBJ2-7, with unresolved D. The CDR3 is 12 residues long. The V end lost 10 bases, the J end lost 4 bases, and 14 bases lay between the germline ends. Per the germline V gene, CDR1 is ENHRY and CDR2 is SYGVKD. The CDR3 region is CATTNQGYEQYF. The CDR3 DNA follows: TGTGCCACCACAAACCAAGGTTACGAGCAGTACTTC.

To note about this clone: The same CDR3 can be traced to other DNA sequences in this sample. The chain uses TRBV6-5 and TRBJ2-7; D gene uncertain. CDR3 length: 11 residues. Germline V gene data show CDR1 as MNHEY and CDR2 as SVGAGI. V gave up 5 bases and J gave up 2 bases, with 4 bases separating them. The CDR3 here is CASSNTYEQYF. The CDR3 DNA follows: TGTGCCAGCAGTAACACCTACGAGCAGTACTTC.

This clone was seen a single time. J is TRBJ1-2 and V is TRBV6-5; D gene ambiguous. Trimming took off 8 bases at V and 8 bases at J, with 9 bases between the two ends. Germline V gene lookup returns CDR1 MNHEY and CDR2 SVGAGI. The CDR3 covers 10 residues. This CDR3 reads CASWGKGYTF. The CDR3 nucleotides are TGTGCCAGCTGGGGTAAGGGCTACACCTTC.

This sequence joins TRBV14 and TRBJ1-2, with D hard to call. Germline V CDR1 and CDR2: SGHDN, FVKESK. Deletions cut 1 base from V and 2 bases from J, with 8 bases between. This CDR3 is built from 14 residues. CDR3 nucleotides: TGTGCCAGCAGCCAAGTAGCGGAAAACTATGGCTACACCTTC. It is translated as CASSQVAENYGYTF.

This chain uses TRBV14 with TRBJ1-1, with D unresolved. The length of the CDR3 is 13 residues. Germline-derived CDR1 and CDR2 are SGHDN and FVKESK. Deletions cut 4 bases from V and 4 bases from J, with 10 bases between. CDR3 amino acids: CASSRRRATEAFF. The CDR3, as DNA: TGTGCCAGCAGCCGGCGACGGGCCACTGAAGCTTTCTTT.

CDR3 residues: CASSPRAGPQETQYF. The CDR3 DNA follows: TGTGCCAGCAGCCCTAGAGCGGGGCCCCAAGAGACCCAGTACTTC. The J gene is TRBJ2-5, the V gene TRBV9, with TRBD2 matching 7 bases. In germline, CDR1 is SGDLS, CDR2 YYNGEE. This CDR3 spans 15 amino acids. The ends lost 4 bases at V and 1 base at J; junction bases unmatched: 7.

The chain employs TRBV29-1 and TRBJ2-1; D not resolved. CDR3 size: 16 residues. The V and J ends lost 2 bases and 4 bases respectively, with 18 bases between them. Germline V gene data show CDR1 as SQVTM and CDR2 as ANQGSEA. The CDR3 DNA reads as TGCAGCGTTGAATCCCTAAGGCGGTCCCAATACAATGAGCAGTTCTTC. Translating it yields CSVESLRRSQYNEQFF.

V usage is TRBV6-5 and J usage is TRBJ1-1; D is undetermined. This CDR3 has 14 residues. V lost 6 bases and J lost 1, with 12 bases in between. The germline gives CDR1 MNHEY, CDR2 SVGAGI. CDR3 sequence (DNA): TGTGCCAGCAGGCCCCCTCAGACGAACACTGAAGCTTTCTTT. Translation gives CASRPPQTNTEAFF.

This clone is a singleton in its sample. The chain has TRBV6-1 and TRBJ2-5, with 10 bases identical to TRBD1. The germline gives CDR1 MNHNS, CDR2 SASEGT. J lost 5 bases, V lost 3 bases, and 0 bases had no gene match. The CDR3 spans 13 residues. Here the CDR3 reads CASSEDRGETQYF. As DNA, the CDR3 is TGTGCCAGCAGTGAGGACAGGGGGGAGACCCAGTACTTC.

This clone occurred once. The chain recombines TRBV9 with TRBJ1-2, with D maybe TRBD1 (5 bases). Trimming took off 0 bases at V and 4 bases at J, with 13 bases between the two ends. CDR1 and CDR2 from the germline V gene are SGDLS and YYNGEE. The CDR3 loop spans 15 amino acids. CDR3 residues: CASSVGPGEGYGYTF. The CDR3 region has the DNA TGTGCCAGCAGCGTAGGCCCGGGGGAGGGCTATGGCTACACCTTC.

This clone has just a few counts. This CDR3 is also generated by other DNA sequences in the sample. This chain joins TRBV6-5 and TRBJ1-2, with 8 bases fitting TRBD1. The CDR3 has 13 residues. Germline assignment: CDR1 MNHEY and CDR2 SVGAGI. The V segment lost 6 bases and the J segment 4 bases; nucleotides outside the gene matches: 4. The CDR3 sequence: CASSRQGSYGYTF. The CDR3 nucleotides read TGTGCCAGCAGCCGACAGGGGAGCTATGGCTACACCTTC.

This clone was recorded only once. CDR3 sequence: CASRSLPSGTDTQYF. The CDR3 nucleotides read TGCGCCAGCAGGAGTCTTCCTAGCGGCACAGATACGCAGTATTTT. The rearrangement links TRBV5-1 to TRBJ2-3; maybe TRBD2 (6 bases). The V gene's germline CDR1 is SGHRS and CDR2 YFSETQ. The CDR3 has 15 amino acids. Trimming left V 5 bases short and J 1 base short, with 14 bases between.

The chain links TRBV5-5 to TRBJ2-6; the match to TRBD1 covers 10 bases. Germline V gene lookup returns CDR1 SGHKS and CDR2 YYEKEE (reference sequence). V dropped 4 bases and J dropped 2; count of bases not matched to a gene: 6. This CDR3 contains 17 residues. The CDR3 DNA reads TGTGCCAGCAGCACCGACAGGGGGCCTCCTGGGGCCAACGTCCTGACTTTC. Amino acids: CASSTDRGPPGANVLTF.

The DNA of the CDR3 is TGTGCCAGCAGCAAAGAGGGGGGAGGGGATCAGCCCCAGCATTTT. It encodes CASSKEGGGDQPQHF. This rearrangement joins TRBV21-1 to TRBJ1-5. TRBV21-1 is a listed pseudogene. CDR3 size: 15 residues.

On this clone: The sample contains more than one DNA sequence encoding this CDR3. The chain uses TRBV11-3 and TRBJ1-1; TRBD1 agrees at 8 bases. Germline V gives CDR1 SGHNT, CDR2 YENEEA. The length of the CDR3 is 13 residues. V was clipped by 3 bases and J by 5 bases; unmatched bases: 2. The DNA for the CDR3 is TGTGCCAGCAGCTTCACAGGGGGTACTGAAGCTTTCTTT. Translation gives CASSFTGGTEAFF.

The chain uses TRBV6-1 and TRBJ2-7; possibly TRBD2 for D (6 bases). This CDR3 spans 13 amino acids. V lost 6 bases, J lost 1 base, and 10 bases lay in between. Germline V gives CDR1 MNHNS, CDR2 SASEGT. CDR3 bases: TGTGCCAGCAGGCGGGACTTATCCTACGAGCAGTACTTC. Encoded protein: CASRRDLSYEQYF.

The CDR3 spells CASSNGRAGIYEQYF. In DNA, the CDR3 is TGCGCCAGCAGCAATGGACGGGCCGGAATTTACGAGCAGTACTTC. The chain is built from TRBV4-3 and TRBJ2-7; D gene unclear. Between the trimmed V and J ends, which lost 5 bases and 4 bases, there was a span of 18 bases. The CDR3 runs 15 residues. Germline CDR1 is LGHNA and CDR2 is YSLEER.